This T cell receptor (beta chain) was documented in a study of control samples from healthy donors and cancer patients. TCRdb's table, derived via immunoSEQ multiplex PCR, lists solely in-frame clones and lacks some. The table includes roughly 92,000 clones, about 88% detected once. After removal of 5 bases from V and 4 bases from J, the junction contained 6 bases not matched to a gene. The CDR3 spans 14 residues. Germline CDR1 SGHDT, CDR2 YYEEEE. The chain is built from TRBV5-6 and TRBJ1-5, with 7 bases matching TRBD1. Sequenced input: blood. The sequence came from a woman between 50 and 59 years old in good health. Written as DNA, the CDR3 is TGTGCCAGCAGAGGGGACAGCTTAAATCAGCCCCAGCATTTT. Translating gives CASRGDSLNQPQHF.